The sequence of this T cell receptor beta chain was determined in a study of T cells in women clearing cervical HPV infection (dated by TCRdb to 2016 to 2018). In the study overall: Cases were approximately 25 women with histologically confirmed HPV16-related CIN3 or worse, including 2 invasive cancers. The exploratory proof-of-principle case-control study was nested within the Guanacaste HPV Natural History Study in Costa Rica and compared TCR repertoires across cervical HPV16 outcomes. HLA typing was available for only a few women, so HLA type could not be excluded as a confounder. Blood from cases was drawn at the visit where the lesion was first identified, while blood from controls was drawn once the infection was no longer detected. The approximately 25 controls were women who cleared a single incident HPV16 infection within 12 months without developing precancer or cancer. Cases and controls were matched on age within five years and on year of sample collection. Five blinded duplicates per group were added as quality controls, giving some 60 samples: about 50 participants and approximately ten replicates. Median age was about 35 years in cases versus around 37 in controls, and baseline characteristics did not differ significantly. For cases, a median interval of roughly 150 days, with an interquartile range of 90 to 200 days, was observed between lesion detection and blood sampling. In the parent cohort, 10,049 women aged 18 or older were enrolled in Guanacaste, Costa Rica, during about 1993 to 1995 and then followed for less than 8 years.

Note on this clone: It lacks a known antigen. The sequenced fragment ends 3 residues before the CDR3 boundary, so the rest is inferred from the germline J gene.

Using the immunoSEQ assay, multiplex PCR amplified TCR beta CDR3 regions from an average of about 1,200 ng of genomic DNA per sample. The assay corrected primer bias using a complete synthetic TCR repertoire to establish an amplification baseline. The amplicons were sequenced on the Illumina platform. The original pipeline was this. Error correction of the sequences involved clustering with frequency ratios plus a modified nearest-neighbor algorithm, after which the sequences were analyzed in the immunoSEQ Analyzer using IMGT gene definitions. At each rarefaction depth, TCR richness and evenness were averaged across 20 rarefaction repeats, and samples with fewer sequences than that depth were excluded. Relative abundances of V, D and J genes were compared between groups using Wilcoxon rank sum tests, with FDR correction applied. An intraclass correlation of 95% to 97% for TCR richness and an average of around 76% across some 70 gene segments were obtained from the blinded duplicates. What TCRdb holds here is the immuneACCESS table cut down to in-frame rearrangements. Part of the clones is not present; checked against another copy, under half of the missing clones reflect an unresolved V gene, and the others are unexplained. V, J and clone size are taken as reported in that table, and D and trimming were inferred from the DNA itself. The table for this sample lists roughly 22,000 clones. 3% to 4% of the sample goes to the ten largest clones.

Every participant had a single incident cervical HPV16 infection, and prevalent HPV16 infections were excluded. Cervical HPV DNA was detected with MY09/MY11 PCR, and genotyping was done by dot-blot hybridization. Around 15 mL of heparinized blood were centrifuged, and the buffy coat was split into aliquots, frozen at -30 degrees C, and then kept at -80 degrees C. Genomic DNA was extracted from buffy coat specimens using QIAGEN kits. The full study reports these points: The cross-sectional design could not show whether the associations came before the infection or were a result of it, and neither effector/memory subsets nor HPV-specific T cells were isolated. Random forest classifiers combining richness and V gene abundances distinguished cases from controls with an estimated AUC of about 0.79. Because T-cell numbers per sample were unknown, differences in richness could reflect varying T-cell content rather than repertoire biology. Cases had lower TRBV6-7 relative abundance than controls (approximately 0.11% versus 0.16%; Bonferroni P = 0.0008). Across sequencing depths, CIN3+ cases showed significantly higher TCR repertoire richness than controls, but evenness did not differ between the groups.

From the cysteine through the phenylalanine, the CDR3 covers 15 amino acids. The DNA shown is the part of the CDR3 that was read: 36 bases, in frame from base 1. Reading the germline V gene gives CDR1 SGHTA and CDR2 FQGTGA. V is shortened by 5 bases, J by 6 bases, and the region joining them spans 14 bases. This clonotype was obtained from a woman aged 18-69 years with a cervical HPV16 infection that either progressed to CIN3+ or cleared (not recorded which). The V and J genes are TRBV7-3 and TRBJ2-6; no D gene call is confident. The sequencing input was blood buffy coat. CDR3 DNA (partial): TGTGCCAGCAGCCCCAGCCCGGGTTCGGCCAACGTC. This encodes CASSPSPGSANV. The complete CDR3 protein is CASSPSPGSANVLTF.